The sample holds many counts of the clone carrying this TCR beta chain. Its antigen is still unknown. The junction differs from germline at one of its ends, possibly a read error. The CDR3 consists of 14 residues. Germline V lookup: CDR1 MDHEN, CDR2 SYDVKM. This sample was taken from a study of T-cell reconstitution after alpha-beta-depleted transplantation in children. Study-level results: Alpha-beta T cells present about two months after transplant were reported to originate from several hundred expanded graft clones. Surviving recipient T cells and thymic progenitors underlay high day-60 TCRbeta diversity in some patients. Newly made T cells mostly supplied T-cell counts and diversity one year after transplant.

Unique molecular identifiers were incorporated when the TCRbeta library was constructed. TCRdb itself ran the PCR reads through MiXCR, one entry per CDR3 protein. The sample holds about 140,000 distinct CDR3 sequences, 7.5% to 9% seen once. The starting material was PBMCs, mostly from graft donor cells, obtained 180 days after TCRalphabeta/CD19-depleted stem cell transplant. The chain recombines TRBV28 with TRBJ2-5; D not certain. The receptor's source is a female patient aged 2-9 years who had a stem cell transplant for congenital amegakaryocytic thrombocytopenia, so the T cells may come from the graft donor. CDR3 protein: CASSLRPPQETQYF. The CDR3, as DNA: TGTGCCAGTAGTTTACGTCCCCCCCAAGAGACCCAGTACTTC.